The next 27 T cell receptor beta chains were all read from a single sample in a study of shared clonotypes between healthy human individuals. Data came from immunoSEQ multiplex PCR; TCRdb stores just in-frame clones and leaves some out. The sample has approximately 320,000 clones; around 74% are singletons. Sequencing was carried out using memory CD4+ T cells sorted from blood. Subset: CD45RA-negative fraction. Receptors originate from a man aged 30 to 45 in good health.

The chain employs TRBV9 and TRBJ2-2; 7 bases line up with TRBD2. Germline assignment: CDR1 SGDLS and CDR2 YYNGEE. The CDR3 runs 16 residues. The J segment lost 1 base and the V segment lost 3 bases, leaving 6 bases of the junction unmatched. The CDR3 reads CASSAGGSLNTGELFF. Here the CDR3 DNA reads TGTGCCAGCAGCGCAGGCGGGAGCCTGAACACCGGGGAGCTGTTTTTT.

This CDR3 is CASSKTGVYNEQFF. DNA of the CDR3: TGTGCCAGCAGCAAGACAGGGGTGTACAATGAGCAGTTCTTC. The chain recombines TRBV6-5 with TRBJ2-1; 8 bases map to TRBD1. CDR1 is MNHEY, CDR2 SVGAGI, per germline. CDR3 length: 14 residues. V lost 6 bases to trimming and J lost 4 bases; unmatched junction nucleotides: 5.

J is TRBJ2-5 and V is TRBV29-1; unclear D gene. Germline-derived CDR1 and CDR2 are SQVTM and ANQGSEA. Trimming cost V 1 base and J 7 bases, with 13 bases left between them. The CDR3 covers 13 residues. The CDR3 DNA sequence: TGCAGCGTTGAAGTGGTGGAGTCCGGGACCCAGTACTTC. Amino acids: CSVEVVESGTQYF.

This sequence joins TRBV11-2 and TRBJ2-3; 7 bases are shared with TRBD1. CDR3 size: 15 residues. The germline gives CDR1 SGHAT, CDR2 FQNNGV. V shed 7 bases and J 2 bases; nucleotides not matched to a gene: 9. CDR3 in DNA: TGTGCCAGCACAACAGGGGAGTCCCACACAGATACGCAGTATTTT. Its protein product is CASTTGESHTDTQYF.

This rearrangement joins TRBV5-1 to TRBJ2-1, with D unclear. V was cut by 1 base and J by 9 bases, with 11 bases left in between. Germline CDR1 reads SGHRS; CDR2 reads YFSETQ. The CDR3 length is 13 residues. CDR3 sequence reads: CASSLRSLGEQFF. The CDR3 DNA is TGCGCCAGCAGCTTGCGCAGTCTTGGTGAGCAGTTCTTC. The entire variable domain, with the rest obtained from reference TRBV5-1 and TRBJ2-1, is as follows: KAGVTQTPRYLIKTRGQQVTLSCSPISGHRSVSWYQQTPGQGLQFLFEYFSETQRNKGNFPGRFSGRQFSNSRSEMNVSTLELGDSALYLCASSLRSLGEQFFGPGTRLTVL.

This sequence joins TRBV6-6 and TRBJ2-7, with D unresolved. CDR3 length: 9 residues. V lost 7 bases and J 10 bases, leaving 8 bases between the germline ends. From germline, CDR1 is MNHNY and CDR2 SVGAGI (reference sequence). The CDR3: CASIVFQYF. CDR3 coding DNA: TGTGCCAGCATTGTGTTCCAGTACTTC.

The V and J genes are TRBV27 and TRBJ2-3, with D tentatively TRBD1 or TRBD2 (6 bases each). With 6 bases removed from V and 11 bases from J, the gap between germline ends came to 18 bases. The CDR3 sequence is 13 residues long. Per the germline V gene, CDR1 is MNHEY and CDR2 is SMNVEV (reference sequence). CDR3 in amino acids: CASRTPGAKGQYF. CDR3 bases: TGTGCCAGCAGAACCCCGGGGGCCAAGGGGCAGTATTTT.

The gene calls are TRBV11-3 and TRBJ2-1; D not resolved. Germline CDR1 SGHNT, CDR2 YENEEA. V was cut by 5 bases and J by 4 bases, with 12 bases left in between. The CDR3 loop spans 14 amino acids. CDR3 in amino acids: CASSLRVGYNEQFF. CDR3 in DNA: TGTGCCAGCAGCCTTCGGGTAGGATACAATGAGCAGTTCTTC.

This sequence joins TRBV6-9 and TRBJ2-5, with TRBD2 as a possible D gene (7 bases). The germline V gene has CDR1 MNHGY and CDR2 SVAAGI. The length of the CDR3 is 14 residues. The V and J ends lost 7 bases and 4 bases respectively, with 16 bases between them. CDR3 sequence: CASTRGANTETQYF. As DNA, the CDR3 is TGTGCCAGCACCCGGGGGGCCAACACAGAGACCCAGTACTTC.

The chain recombines TRBV4-2 with TRBJ2-3; no definite D call. The CDR3 loop spans 14 amino acids. Deletions cut 0 bases from V and 3 bases from J, with 7 bases between. CDR1 LGHNA and CDR2 YNFKEQ come from the germline V gene. The DNA for the CDR3 is TGTGCCAGCAGCCAAGATAAGGGTACAGATACGCAGTATTTT. Translation: CASSQDKGTDTQYF.

This clone was observed a single time. V is TRBV2 and J is TRBJ2-2; D is uncertain. V was pared by 8 bases and J by 6 bases, with 10 bases between. CDR1 and CDR2 from the germline V gene are SNHLY and FYNNEI. The length of the CDR3 is 12 residues. The CDR3 DNA sequence: TGTGCCAGCCAGAGGTATCCCGGGGAGCTGTTTTTT. Translation: CASQRYPGELFF.

The V gene is TRBV2, the J gene TRBJ2-7; possible D gene TRBD1, 6 bases. The CDR3 has 12 amino acids. CDR1 is SNHLY, CDR2 FYNNEI, per germline. The germline V and J ends were trimmed by 6 bases and 5 bases, with 11 bases remaining between them. This CDR3 reads CASRGARDEQYF. In DNA form, the CDR3 reads TGTGCCAGCAGGGGGGCCAGGGACGAGCAGTACTTC.

This chain links TRBV18 with TRBJ2-3; the D gene is possibly TRBD2 (5 bases). Germline V gives CDR1 KGHSH, CDR2 LQKENI. This CDR3 is built from 17 residues. V lost 4 bases to trimming and J lost 1 base, with 18 bases between them. In DNA form, the CDR3 reads TGTGCCAGCTCACAAACAACAACTAGTCGCGGCACAGATACGCAGTATTTT. Protein sequence: CASSQTTTSRGTDTQYF.

The chain recombines TRBV18 with TRBJ1-4; 7 bases align to TRBD1. The trim removed 8 bases at V and 7 bases at J, leaving 7 bases unmatched. CDR1 and CDR2 (germline): KGHSH, LQKENI. CDR3 length: 13 amino acids. The CDR3, as DNA: TGTGCCAGCACCGAGGGGGCTGGTGAAAAACTGTTTTTT. Translating it yields CASTEGAGEKLFF.

This sequence joins TRBV6-1 and TRBJ2-2; D perhaps matches TRBD2 (5 bases). This CDR3 comprises 15 residues. Germline lookup yields CDR1 MNHNS and CDR2 SASEGT. V lost 2 bases and J lost 6, with 13 bases in between. CDR3 in amino acids: CASSEWTGVSGELFF. CDR3 DNA: TGTGCCAGCAGTGAATGGACCGGGGTTTCCGGGGAGCTGTTTTTT.

The chain is built from TRBV4-3 and TRBJ1-1; 7 nucleotides align to TRBD1. V trimming: 0 bases; J trimming: 8 bases; junction bases outside the gene matches: 9. The CDR3 length is 15 residues. From germline, CDR1 is LGHNA and CDR2 YSLEER. The CDR3 DNA sequence: TGCGCCAGCAGCCAAGACCCAGAGGCAGGGGGAGAAGCTTTCTTT. Translating gives CASSQDPEAGGEAFF.

V and J are TRBV5-1 and TRBJ1-1; 10 positions match TRBD1. The ends lost 4 bases at V and 1 base at J; junction bases unmatched: 10. Germline-derived CDR1 and CDR2 are SGHRS and YFSETQ. The CDR3 consists of 17 residues. The CDR3 here is CASSHRDRGGRNTEAFF. Here the CDR3 DNA reads TGCGCCAGCAGCCACCGGGACAGGGGCGGGCGGAACACTGAAGCTTTCTTT.

V gene TRBV4-1 combines with J gene TRBJ2-1; D may match TRBD1 or TRBD2 (6 bases each). This CDR3 contains 17 residues. V was shortened by 3 bases and J by 10 bases, with 25 bases between the two germline ends. Germline-derived CDR1 and CDR2 are MGHRA and YSYEKL. CDR3: CASSHQDLVGGLGEQFF. The CDR3 DNA reads as TGCGCCAGCAGCCACCAAGATCTGGTGGGGGGCCTAGGGGAGCAGTTCTTC.

V is TRBV30 and J is TRBJ2-3, with 14 bases aligning to TRBD2. Germline CDR1 is GTSNPN and CDR2 is SVGIG (reference sequence). There are 14 residues in the CDR3. Unmatched junction bases numbered 2, after V lost 5 bases and J lost 4 bases. The CDR3 protein is CAWGTSGSADTQYF. The CDR3 bases are TGTGCCTGGGGGACTAGCGGGAGCGCAGATACGCAGTATTTT.

The chain employs TRBV28 and TRBJ2-5; no clear D. The CDR3 totals 15 residues. Germline values: CDR1 MDHEN, CDR2 SYDVKM. Trimming left V 7 bases short and J 5 bases short, with 20 bases between. CDR3: CASTSSPGAGETQYF. CDR3 coding DNA: TGTGCCAGCACCTCGTCGCCCGGAGCCGGGGAGACCCAGTACTTC.

The CDR3 protein is CAVPGGGNTIYF. Here the CDR3 DNA reads TGTGCCGTCCCAGGGGGAGGAAACACCATATATTTT. This rearrangement joins TRBV28 to TRBJ1-3; TRBD1 matches 7 bases. CDR1 is MDHEN, CDR2 SYDVKM, per germline. The CDR3 is 12 amino acids. The J segment lost 4 bases and the V segment lost 11 bases, leaving 5 bases of the junction unmatched.

Worth noting for this clone: A read error is possible here, since a much larger clone lies one base away. The V call is TRBV7-2, the J call TRBJ2-5; D unresolved. V was pared by 2 bases and J by 3 bases, with 7 bases between. This CDR3 comprises 13 residues. The germline V gene has CDR1 SGHTA and CDR2 FQGNSA. The CDR3 nucleotides are TGTGCCAGCAGCTTACGGGCAAAAGAGACCCAGTACTTC. Its protein product is CASSLRAKETQYF.

The V gene is TRBV7-2, the J gene TRBJ2-7; D remains unclear. The CDR3 is 14 residues long. Germline-derived CDR1 and CDR2 are SGHTA and FQGNSA. Trimming took off 0 bases at V and 3 bases at J, with 9 bases between the two ends. The CDR3 nucleotides read TGTGCCAGCAGCTTAGCTGGCGTAGACTACGAGCAGTACTTC. Translating it yields CASSLAGVDYEQYF.

Only a few counts were recorded for this clone. The chain carries TRBV11-2 and TRBJ2-3; D call uncertain. Looked up from germline, CDR1 is SGHAT and CDR2 is FQNNGV. The CDR3 is 13 residues long. The V and J ends lost 5 bases and 2 bases respectively, with 8 bases between them. CDR3 in DNA: TGTGCCAGCAGCAGTCCCATCACAGATACGCAGTATTTT. Protein product: CASSSPITDTQYF.

CDR3 protein: CASSTGTGQETQYF. The DNA of the CDR3 is TGTGCCAGTAGTACCGGGACAGGACAAGAGACCCAGTACTTC. The chain employs TRBV19 and TRBJ2-5; TRBD1 agrees at 8 bases. This CDR3 region has 14 residues. The V segment lost 4 bases and the J segment 2 bases; nucleotides outside the gene matches: 3. Germline lookup yields CDR1 LNHDA and CDR2 SQIVND (reference sequence).

This chain links TRBV5-1 with TRBJ2-2, with D possibly being TRBD2 (6 bases). Between the trimmed V and J ends, which lost 0 bases and 4 bases, there was a span of 10 bases. The CDR3 runs 15 residues. CDR1 is SGHRS, CDR2 YFSETQ, per germline. CDR3 residues: CASSLVGSVTGELFF. The CDR3 nucleotides are TGCGCCAGCAGCTTGGTCGGGAGTGTCACCGGGGAGCTGTTTTTT.

V gene TRBV15 combines with J gene TRBJ1-2; D gene unclear. The CDR3 consists of 14 residues. V was pared by 6 bases and J by 6 bases, with 17 bases between. Germline-derived CDR1 and CDR2 are LNHNV and YYDKDF (reference sequence). CDR3 protein: CATSNQLGADGYTF. CDR3 sequence (DNA): TGTGCCACCAGTAACCAACTGGGCGCGGATGGCTACACCTTC.